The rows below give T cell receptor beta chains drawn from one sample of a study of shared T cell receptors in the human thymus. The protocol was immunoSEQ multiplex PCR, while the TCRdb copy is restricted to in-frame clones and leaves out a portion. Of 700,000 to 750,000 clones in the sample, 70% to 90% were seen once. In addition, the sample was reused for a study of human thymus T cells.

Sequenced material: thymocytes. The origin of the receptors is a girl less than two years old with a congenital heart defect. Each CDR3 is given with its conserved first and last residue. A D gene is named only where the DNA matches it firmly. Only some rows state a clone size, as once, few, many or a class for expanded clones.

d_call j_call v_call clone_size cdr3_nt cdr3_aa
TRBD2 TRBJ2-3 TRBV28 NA TGTGCCAGCAGTTACTCCCGACTAGCTAGTACAGATACGCAGTATTTT CASSYSRLASTDTQYF
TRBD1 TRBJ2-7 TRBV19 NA TGTGCCAGTAGCATTTCCGACGGGACAGAGTCCTCCTACGAGCAGTACTTC CASSISDGTESSYEQYF
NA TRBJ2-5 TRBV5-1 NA TGCGCCAGCAGCCCCCCAGAGGGCTGGCAAGAGACCCAGTACTTC CASSPPEGWQETQYF
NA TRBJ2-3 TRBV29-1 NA TGCAGCGCCGAGGCGATTAGAGATACGCAGTATTTT CSAEAIRDTQYF
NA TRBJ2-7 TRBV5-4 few TGTGCCAGCAGCGGGCGGGACAGAGAGCAGTACTTC CASSGRDREQYF
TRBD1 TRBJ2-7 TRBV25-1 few TGTGCCAGCAAGGACAGGGGCCAAACCTACGAGCAGTACTTC CASKDRGQTYEQYF
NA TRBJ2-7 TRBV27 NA TGTGCCAGCAGTTTATGGGGCGGTAGCTCCTACGAGCAGTACTTC CASSLWGGSSYEQYF
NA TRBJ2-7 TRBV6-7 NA TGTGCCACCTCGTATCCTCACCCCCCATGGGGCAGGAACGACGAGCAGTACTTC CATSYPHPPWGRNDEQYF
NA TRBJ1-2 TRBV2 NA TGTGCCAGCAGTGAACAGGGGAACTATGGCTACACCTTC CASSEQGNYGYTF
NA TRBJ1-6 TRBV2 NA TGTGCCAGCAGTGGAACGGAGCCTTTTATGGATTCACCCCTCCACTTT CASSGTEPFMDSPLHF
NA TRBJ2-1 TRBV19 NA TGTGCCAGTAGTTCAGGCCCCTGGACAGCCCTTTACAATGAGCAGTTCTTC CASSSGPWTALYNEQFF
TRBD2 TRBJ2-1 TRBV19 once TGTGCCAGTAGTTCTTGGGGACTAGACTACAATGAGCAGTTCTTC CASSSWGLDYNEQFF
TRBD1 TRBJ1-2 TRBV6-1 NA TGTGCCAGCAGTGAAGGGTCCTCAGACAGGGGGCTAGGCTACACCTTC CASSEGSSDRGLGYTF
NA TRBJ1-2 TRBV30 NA TGTGCCTGGACTCGCAGCGGGTCCTATGGCTACACCTTC CAWTRSGSYGYTF
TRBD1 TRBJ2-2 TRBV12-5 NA TGTGCTAGTGGTTTGGTAGTACAGGGGGCTAGCGGGGAGCTGTTTTTT CASGLVVQGASGELFF
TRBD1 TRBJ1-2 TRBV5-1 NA TGCGCCAGCAGCCCCAACGACAGGGCGGTTGGCTACACCTTC CASSPNDRAVGYTF
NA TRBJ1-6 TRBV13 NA TGTGCCAGCAGCCCGGACAGACACTATAATTCACCCCTCCACTTT CASSPDRHYNSPLHF
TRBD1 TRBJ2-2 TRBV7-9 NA TGTGCCAGGGGAAGGACAGGGGAGACCGGGGAGCTGTTTTTT CARGRTGETGELFF
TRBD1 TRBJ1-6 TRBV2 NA TGTGCCACCCGAGCAGGGACAGTTCTTTATAATTCACCCCTCCACTTT CATRAGTVLYNSPLHF
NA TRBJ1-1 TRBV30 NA TGTGCCTGGAGCGGGGAGTCGGTTTTGTGGAACACTGAAGCTTTCTTT CAWSGESVLWNTEAFF
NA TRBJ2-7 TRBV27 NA TGTGCCAGCCAAACCCTAAAGCAGGGCTACGAGCAGTACTTC CASQTLKQGYEQYF
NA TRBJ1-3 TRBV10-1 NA TGCGCCAGCAGTGAAGGTTATCGCCGCGGACACCCTAAATCTGGAAACACCATATATTTT CASSEGYRRGHPKSGNTIYF
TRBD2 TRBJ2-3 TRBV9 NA TGTGCCAGCAGCCTCCGACTAGCGGGGGCTAGCACAGATACGCAGTATTTT CASSLRLAGASTDTQYF
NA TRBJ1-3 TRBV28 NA TGTGCCAGCAGGAAACAGGGCGGCGGAAACACCATATATTTT CASRKQGGGNTIYF
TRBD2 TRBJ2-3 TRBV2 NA TGTGCTGGAGGGACTAGCGGGGCCACAGATACGCAGTATTTT CAGGTSGATDTQYF
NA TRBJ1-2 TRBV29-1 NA TGCAGCGTTGAAGGGCTCAGACAGGCTTCCTATGGCTACACCTTC CSVEGLRQASYGYTF
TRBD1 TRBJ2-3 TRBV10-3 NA TGTGCCATCAGTGAGGCCCCCGGGACAGGTACTAGCACAGATACGCAGTATTTT CAISEAPGTGTSTDTQYF
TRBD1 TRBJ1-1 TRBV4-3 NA TGCGCCAGCAGCCACAGGATCCTGGGGACAGGCGACGTCGAAGCTTTCTTT CASSHRILGTGDVEAFF
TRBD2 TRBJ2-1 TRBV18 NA TGTGCCAGCTCACTGGACCCTAGCGGGGGGAGCTCCTACAATGAGCAGTTCTTC CASSLDPSGGSSYNEQFF
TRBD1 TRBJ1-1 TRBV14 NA TGTGCCAGCAGCCAAGTTGATGACCCAGGGGGGCGGAGGAACACTGAAGCTTTCTTT CASSQVDDPGGRRNTEAFF
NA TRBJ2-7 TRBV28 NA TGTGCCAGCAGGGCTGGGACACGCGGCGAGCAGTACTTC CASRAGTRGEQYF
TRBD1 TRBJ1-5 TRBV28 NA TGTGCCAGCAGTCCCTCGAATGACAGGGGAGGTCAGCCCCAGCATTTT CASSPSNDRGGQPQHF
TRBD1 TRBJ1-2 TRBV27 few TGTGCCAGCAGTTTACGGGACAGGGGGTATGGCTACACCTTC CASSLRDRGYGYTF
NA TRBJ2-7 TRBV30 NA TGTGCCTCCTCAGGGCAGTACTTC CASSGQYF
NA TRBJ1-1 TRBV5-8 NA TGTGCCAGCAGCTTTACCAGGGTCCCGAACACTGAAGCTTTCTTT CASSFTRVPNTEAFF
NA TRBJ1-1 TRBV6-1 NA TGTGCCAGCAGTATCCAGTCTAGAATGAACACTGAAGCTTTCTTT CASSIQSRMNTEAFF
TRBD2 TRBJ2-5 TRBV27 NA TGTGCCAGCAGTTTAGTGTCGGGGGGGGGCCGAATTCTGAAGACCCAGTACTTC CASSLVSGGGRILKTQYF